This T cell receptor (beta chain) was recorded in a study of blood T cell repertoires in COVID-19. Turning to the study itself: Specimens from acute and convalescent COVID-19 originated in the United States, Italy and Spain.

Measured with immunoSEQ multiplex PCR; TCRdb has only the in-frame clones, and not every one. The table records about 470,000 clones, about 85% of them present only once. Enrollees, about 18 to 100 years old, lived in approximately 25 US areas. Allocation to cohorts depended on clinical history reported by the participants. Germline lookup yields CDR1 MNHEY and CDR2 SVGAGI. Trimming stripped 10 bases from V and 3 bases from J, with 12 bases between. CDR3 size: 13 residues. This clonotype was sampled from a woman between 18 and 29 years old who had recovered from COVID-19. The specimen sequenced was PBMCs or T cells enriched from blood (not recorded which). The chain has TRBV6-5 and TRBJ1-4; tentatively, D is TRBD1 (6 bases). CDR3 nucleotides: TGTGCCACTGGGGGGGCGGCTAATGAAAAACTGTTTTTT. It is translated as CATGGAANEKLFF.